What follows is one T cell receptor (beta chain) and its context. These data originate in a study of blood T cell repertoires in COVID-19. The CDR3 length is 15 residues. V lost 0 bases to trimming and J lost 2 bases, with 8 bases between them. The germline gives CDR1 MGHRA, CDR2 YSYEKL. Generated by immunoSEQ multiplex PCR, the TCRdb table keeps only in-frame clones and is missing some. The table records approximately 130,000 clones, roughly four fifths of them present only once. The TCR was taken from a human donor in a cohort sampled during active COVID-19. V gene TRBV4-1 combines with J gene TRBJ1-5; weak D call: TRBD1 (5 bases). Input material: peripheral blood. The CDR3 spells CASSQDGRGNQPQHF. The DNA of the CDR3 is TGCGCCAGCAGCCAAGATGGCAGGGGCAATCAGCCCCAGCATTTT.